This entry lists 10 T cell receptor beta chains sequenced from one sample in a study of T-cell memory formation after mild COVID-19. Each CDR3 protein gets one entry after TCRdb re-called the 5' RACE reads with MiXCR. The repertoire has a few hundred thousand distinct CDR3 sequences, about 11% of them found once; the top ten carry approximately 2.8%. Source material: PBMCs or a T cell subset sorted from them (not recorded which). Every receptor here comes from a young man who had mild COVID-19 (a few samples of this study predate the infection). Cell type and time point are not known.

This clonotype was observed a few times. The chain combines TRBV10-3 with TRBJ2-5; 9 nucleotides agree with TRBD2. There are 17 residues in the CDR3. The ends lost 4 bases at V and 5 bases at J; junction bases unmatched: 14. Germline V lookup: CDR1 ENHRY, CDR2 SYGVKD. The CDR3 sequence is CAISVPWLAGLWETQYF. The CDR3 DNA reads as TGTGCCATCAGTGTACCTTGGCTAGCGGGGCTCTGGGAGACCCAGTACTTC.

This clonotype was seen only a few times. The CDR3 coding sequence is TGTGCCACCAGTGACCCACAGGGTTCAGGAGATACGCAGTATTTT. Protein: CATSDPQGSGDTQYF. The chain employs TRBV24-1 and TRBJ2-3; D possibly corresponds to TRBD1 (6 bases). The length of the CDR3 is 15 residues. Germline-derived CDR1 and CDR2 are KGHDR and SFDVKD. Trimming took off 4 bases at V and 5 bases at J, with 15 bases between the two ends.

The V and J genes are TRBV7-2 and TRBJ2-5, with D perhaps matching TRBD1 (5 bases). Germline lookup yields CDR1 SGHTA and CDR2 FQGNSA. V was trimmed by 5 bases and J by 5 bases, leaving 15 bases between them. This CDR3 region has 14 residues. This CDR3 reads CASSDRSKGETQYF. CDR3 bases: TGTGCCAGCAGCGATCGGTCCAAGGGGGAGACCCAGTACTTC.

This clonotype was seen many times. The V gene is TRBV11-2, the J gene TRBJ1-1, with D perhaps matching TRBD1 (6 bases). The CDR3 is 14 residues long. Germline V gene sequence: CDR1 SGHAT, CDR2 FQNNGV. V lost 7 bases to trimming and J lost 5 bases, with 17 bases between them. This CDR3 is CASTPWGGLTEAFF. Here the CDR3 DNA reads TGTGCCAGCACCCCTTGGGGGGGGCTAACTGAAGCTTTCTTT. Full variable domain (remainder filled in from reference TRBV11-2 and TRBJ1-1): EAGVAQSPRYKIIEKRQSVAFWCNPISGHATLYWYQQILGQGPKLLIQFQNNGVVDDSQLPKDRFSAERLKGVDSTLKIQPAKLEDSAVYLCASTPWGGLTEAFFGQGTRLTVV.

The sample holds a few counts of this clonotype. The gene calls are TRBV4-3 and TRBJ2-3; TRBD2 matches at 7 bases. The CDR3 runs 17 residues. V lost 1 base, J lost 4 bases, and 11 bases stayed unmatched. Germline V gene data show CDR1 as LGHNA and CDR2 as YSLEER. In DNA form, the CDR3 reads TGCGCCAGCAGCCAAGCAGCTGGGGGGGACTTACCAGATACGCAGTATTTT. This gives the protein CASSQAAGGDLPDTQYF.

This clonotype was seen a handful of times. The rearrangement uses TRBV5-4 and TRBJ2-7, with 9 bases fitting TRBD2. Unmatched junction bases numbered 4, after V lost 4 bases and J lost 2 bases. Germline-derived CDR1 and CDR2 are SGHNT and YYREEE (reference sequence). The CDR3 runs 14 residues. The CDR3 DNA is TGTGCCAGCAGCCTAGGGACTAGCCCCTACGAGCAGTACGTC. Translated, it gives CASSLGTSPYEQYV.

V and J are TRBV27 and TRBJ1-3; D is undetermined. The CDR3 has 13 residues. Trimming left V 8 bases short and J 0 bases short, with 8 bases between. The germline CDR1 and CDR2 sequences are MNHEY and SMNVEV (reference sequence). The CDR3 region is CASQSGSGNTIYF. The CDR3 nucleotides read TGTGCCAGCCAATCAGGCTCTGGAAACACCATATATTTT.

The rearrangement joins TRBV5-1 to TRBJ2-3; D not certain. V was pared by 7 bases and J by 2 bases, with 8 bases between. The CDR3 runs to 12 residues. The V gene's germline CDR1 is SGHRS and CDR2 YFSETQ. The CDR3 coding sequence is TGCGCCAGCGGCAGAAACACAGATACGCAGTATTTT. Its translation: CASGRNTDTQYF.

This chain uses TRBV25-1 with TRBJ1-4; possible D gene TRBD1, 5 bases. V was shortened by 2 bases and J by 4 bases, with 8 bases between the two germline ends. The CDR3 totals 14 residues. Germline CDR1 and CDR2: MGHDK and SYGVNS. The CDR3, as DNA: TGTGCCAGCAGTGAAGTCGGGGGTAATGAAAAACTGTTTTTT. Translating gives CASSEVGGNEKLFF.

Only a few counts were recorded for this clonotype. J is TRBJ2-7 and V is TRBV12-3 or TRBV12-4, with D maybe TRBD1 (7 bases). There are 16 residues in the CDR3. Trimming shortened V by 7 bases and J by 0 bases, and 19 bases separated the two germline ends. CDR3 protein: CASTLGAGGSSYEQYF. CDR3 nucleotides: TGTGCCAGCACCCTAGGGGCAGGGGGGAGCTCCTACGAGCAGTACTTC.